What follows describes a single TCR beta chain. Researchers ran the PCR with 60 Vbeta and 13 Jbeta primers. Profiling relied on immunoSEQ multiplex PCR, and the TCRdb table lists in-frame clones only, not all of them. The sample lists 150,000 to 200,000 clones, 65% to 90% occurring once. The data belong to a study of cytomegalovirus exposure and HLA in healthy donors. About the study: There were 100 million to 120 million unique TCR beta sequences, drawn from approximately 180 million T cells, in an earlier analysis.

V dropped 5 bases and J dropped 11 bases, with 10 bases sitting between them. CDR1 is SGHAT, CDR2 FQNNGV, per germline. The CDR3 consists of 12 residues. The sample consisted of PBMCs. The sequence derives from a girl aged 2 to 9 in good health and CMV-seropositive. This sequence joins TRBV11-2 and TRBJ1-6; no definite D call. The CDR3 loop is CASSVPGAPLHF. DNA for the CDR3: TGTGCCAGCAGCGTGCCCGGGGCACCCCTCCACTTT.